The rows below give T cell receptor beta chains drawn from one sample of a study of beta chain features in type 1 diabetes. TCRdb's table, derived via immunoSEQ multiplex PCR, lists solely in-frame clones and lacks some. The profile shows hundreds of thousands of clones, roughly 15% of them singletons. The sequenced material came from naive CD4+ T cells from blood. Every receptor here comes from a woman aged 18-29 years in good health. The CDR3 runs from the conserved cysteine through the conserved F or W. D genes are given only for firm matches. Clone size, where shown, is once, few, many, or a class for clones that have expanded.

CATRRGANEKLFF | TGTGCCACCAGGAGGGGGGCCAATGAAAAACTGTTTTTT | - | TRBJ1-4 | TRBV15 | few
CASSPHRGGDQPQHF | TGTGCCAGCAGCCCTCACAGGGGCGGAGATCAGCCCCAGCATTTT | TRBD1 | TRBJ1-5 | TRBV7-8 | -
CASSWVRGPYEQYF | TGTGCCAGCAGTTGGGTCAGGGGCCCCTACGAGCAGTACTTC | - | TRBJ2-7 | TRBV28 | once
CAISDYVVGTDTQYF | TGTGCCATCAGTGATTACGTGGTCGGCACAGATACGCAGTATTTT | - | TRBJ2-3 | TRBV10-3 | few
CASSMRDQPQHF | TGTGCCAGCAGTATGAGAGATCAGCCCCAGCATTTT | - | TRBJ1-5 | TRBV28 | few
CASSLLAGATIYEQYF | TGTGCCAGCAGTTTATTGGCGGGAGCTACCATTTACGAGCAGTACTTC | TRBD2 | TRBJ2-7 | TRBV28 | -
CASSQVIGDPTYEQYF | TGTGCCAGCAGCCAAGTTATCGGGGACCCCACCTACGAGCAGTACTTC | - | TRBJ2-7 | TRBV7-2 | -
CASSLGQGVSLPQHF | TGTGCCAGCAGCTTAGGTCAGGGGGTGAGCTTGCCCCAGCATTTT | TRBD1 | TRBJ1-5 | TRBV5-8 | -
CASGAPGYSYEQYF | TGTGCCAGCGGAGCTCCGGGATACTCCTACGAGCAGTACTTC | - | TRBJ2-7 | TRBV28 | -
CSVGLLLYTDTQYF | TGCAGCGTTGGGTTGCTACTATACACAGATACGCAGTATTTT | - | TRBJ2-3 | TRBV29-1 | -
CSVEWFSEAFF | TGCAGCGTTGAATGGTTTAGTGAAGCTTTCTTT | - | TRBJ1-1 | TRBV29-1 | few
CASSPGPGQGSSGGYTF | TGCGCCAGCAGCCCGGGACCGGGACAGGGAAGTTCGGGTGGCTACACCTTC | TRBD1 | TRBJ1-2 | TRBV4-3 | few
CSVGPSYEQYF | TGCAGTGTTGGTCCGAGCTACGAGCAGTACTTC | - | TRBJ2-7 | TRBV20-1 | -
CASSQGSRPYNEQFF | TGTGCCAGCAGCCAAGGTTCCCGTCCGTACAATGAGCAGTTCTTC | - | TRBJ2-1 | TRBV14 | few
CASSWGAGAAPYNEQFF | TGTGCCAGCAGCTGGGGCGCGGGAGCTGCGCCCTACAATGAGCAGTTCTTC | TRBD2 | TRBJ2-1 | TRBV7-9 | -
CASSPNPSQGHEQYF | TGCGCCAGCAGCCCAAACCCCTCCCAGGGCCACGAGCAGTACTTC | - | TRBJ2-7 | TRBV4-1 | -
CASSYTGQGTNIQYF | TGTGCCAGCAGTTATACGGGACAGGGGACGAACATTCAGTACTTC | TRBD1 | TRBJ2-4 | TRBV6-6 | few
CASTISPTGHGEQFF | TGTGCCAGCACTATATCCCCGACAGGCCATGGCGAGCAGTTCTTC | - | TRBJ2-1 | TRBV6-5 | few
CASSLARTDYEQYF | TGTGCCAGCAGCTTAGCCAGGACAGATTACGAGCAGTACTTC | - | TRBJ2-7 | TRBV7-2 | -
CASSLVLLSGNTIYF | TGTGCCAGCAGCTTAGTTTTACTCTCTGGAAACACCATATATTTT | - | TRBJ1-3 | TRBV7-2 | few
CASSLQGGRTDTQYF | TGTGCCAGCAGTTTGCAGGGAGGCCGCACAGATACGCAGTATTTT | - | TRBJ2-3 | TRBV6-5 | few
CASSEGQTYGYTF | TGTGCCAGCAGTGAAGGCCAGACCTATGGCTACACCTTC | - | TRBJ1-2 | TRBV2 | -
CASSEGVGTSGFADTQYF | TGTGCCAGCAGCGAAGGGGTTGGGACTAGCGGTTTCGCAGATACGCAGTATTTT | TRBD2 | TRBJ2-3 | TRBV6-1 | -
CASSVGWRGTQYF | TGTGCCAGCAGCGTAGGTTGGAGGGGGACCCAGTACTTC | - | TRBJ2-5 | TRBV9 | few
CASSVSGRAWWETQYF | TGTGCCAGCAGCGTGAGCGGGAGGGCCTGGTGGGAGACCCAGTACTTC | TRBD2 | TRBJ2-5 | TRBV9 | few
CASSLGGDAAQETQYF | TGTGCCAGCAGCTTAGGAGGCGACGCGGCCCAAGAGACCCAGTACTTC | - | TRBJ2-5 | TRBV7-9 | -
CASSRGRVDEQYF | TGTGCCAGCAGCCGCGGGCGCGTGGACGAGCAGTACTTC | - | TRBJ2-7 | TRBV7-2 | -
CASSLGGLASSYEQYF | TGTGCCAGCAGCTTAGGAGGACTAGCCAGCTCCTACGAGCAGTACTTC | TRBD2 | TRBJ2-7 | TRBV11-1 | few
CASKHGRGQLNTEAFF | TGCGCCAGCAAACACGGCCGGGGACAGCTGAACACTGAAGCTTTCTTT | TRBD1 | TRBJ1-1 | TRBV4-1 | -
CASSSHRDRGSYNEQFF | TGTGCCAGCAGCTCCCACCGGGACAGGGGGTCCTACAATGAGCAGTTCTTC | TRBD1 | TRBJ2-1 | TRBV7-8 | few
CASSQGTSGRRNEQFF | TGCGCCAGCAGCCAAGGGACTAGCGGGAGGAGGAATGAGCAGTTCTTC | TRBD2 | TRBJ2-1 | TRBV4-1 | few
CASSIRGSSSEQYF | TGTGCCAGTAGTATAAGAGGGTCGAGCTCTGAGCAGTACTTC | - | TRBJ2-7 | TRBV19 | few
CASTPLAGVSTDTQYF | TGTGCCAGCACCCCACTAGCGGGAGTGAGTACAGATACGCAGTATTTT | TRBD2 | TRBJ2-3 | TRBV2 | -
CATSISTDTQYF | TGTGCCACCAGCATTAGCACAGATACGCAGTATTTT | - | TRBJ2-3 | TRBV15 | few
CASSYGQLYEQFF | TGTGCCAGCAGTTATGGTCAGTTATACGAGCAGTTCTTC | - | TRBJ2-1 | TRBV6-6 | few
CATSIGWTGRQETQYF | TGTGCCACCAGCATAGGCTGGACAGGGAGGCAAGAGACCCAGTACTTC | TRBD1 | TRBJ2-5 | TRBV15 | -
CASSLVSGTTDTQYF | TGCGCCAGCAGCTTGGTTTCTGGTACCACAGATACGCAGTATTTT | - | TRBJ2-3 | TRBV5-1 | -
CASKGVSLSGYTF | TGTGCCAGCAAAGGGGTCAGTCTGAGTGGCTACACCTTC | - | TRBJ1-2 | TRBV6-5 | few
CASSSPGTSGSYEQYF | TGTGCCAGCTCATCACCCGGGACTAGCGGGAGTTATGAGCAGTACTTC | TRBD2 | TRBJ2-7 | TRBV18 | -
CAISESKRRNKSSGNTIYF | TGTGCCATCAGTGAGTCGAAGAGGCGAAACAAATCCTCTGGAAACACCATATATTTT | - | TRBJ1-3 | TRBV10-3 | -
CASSSSGAGANVLTF | TGTGCCAGCAGCTCAAGCGGGGCTGGGGCCAACGTCCTGACTTTC | TRBD2 | TRBJ2-6 | TRBV7-9 | -
CASSPRTGVSYEQYF | TGTGCCAGCTCACCAAGGACAGGGGTTTCCTACGAGCAGTACTTC | TRBD1 | TRBJ2-7 | TRBV18 | -
CAISEFSGSANEQFF | TGTGCCATCAGTGAGTTTAGCGGGAGTGCCAATGAGCAGTTCTTC | TRBD2 | TRBJ2-1 | TRBV10-3 | few
CASSPRVTGSQPEQYF | TGTGCCAGCAGCCCAAGGGTTACCGGGTCCCAACCCGAGCAGTACTTC | - | TRBJ2-7 | TRBV7-9 | few
CASNLGGTDTQYF | TGTGCCAGCAACCTGGGGGGCACAGATACGCAGTATTTT | - | TRBJ2-3 | TRBV7-6 | few
CASSTKDRANTEAFF | TGTGCCAGCAGCACCAAGGACAGGGCGAACACTGAAGCTTTCTTT | TRBD1 | TRBJ1-1 | TRBV7-6 | few
CASSLAVLAGVSDEQYF | TGTGCCAGCAGCTTAGCGGTACTAGCGGGAGTTTCCGACGAGCAGTACTTC | TRBD2 | TRBJ2-7 | TRBV7-9 | few
CASRTPASGRITQYF | TGTGCCAGCAGGACTCCGGCTAGCGGGAGGATTACCCAGTACTTC | TRBD2 | TRBJ2-5 | TRBV6-6 | -
CASSFKGGNTGELFF | TGTGCCAGCAGCTTTAAAGGTGGTAACACCGGGGAGCTGTTTTTT | - | TRBJ2-2 | TRBV7-2 | few
CASSLAKAGGSLGEQFF | TGTGCCAGCAGCTTGGCCAAGGCGGGAGGATCCCTCGGTGAGCAGTTCTTC | TRBD2 | TRBJ2-1 | TRBV5-6 | few
CASSYPTSPIGGELFF | TGTGCCAGCAGTTACCCTACTAGCCCCATAGGAGGGGAGCTGTTTTTT | - | TRBJ2-2 | TRBV6-6 | -
CASSPSTEAFF | TGTGCCAGCAGCCCGTCCACTGAAGCTTTCTTT | - | TRBJ1-1 | TRBV7-8 | -
CASSPGDLNYGYTF | TGTGCCAGCAGTCCAGGAGACTTGAACTATGGCTACACCTTC | - | TRBJ1-2 | TRBV28 | few
CASSYPGQGTDTQYF | TGTGCCAGCAGCTACCCGGGACAGGGCACAGATACGCAGTATTTT | TRBD1 | TRBJ2-3 | TRBV11-2 | -
CASSQSTDTQYF | TGTGCCAGCAGCCAGAGCACAGATACGCAGTATTTT | - | TRBJ2-3 | TRBV28 | -
CASSHDRVSYGYTF | TGTGCCAGCAGCCATGACAGGGTATCCTATGGCTACACCTTC | TRBD1 | TRBJ1-2 | TRBV7-9 | few
CASSRGQGTAYGYTF | TGTGCCAGCAGCCGAGGACAGGGAACTGCCTATGGCTACACCTTC | TRBD1 | TRBJ1-2 | TRBV6-6 | few
CASGSGPDYGYTF | TGTGCCAGCGGCTCAGGACCAGACTATGGCTACACCTTC | - | TRBJ1-2 | TRBV7-8 | -
CASSLRRQGKAYNEQFF | TGTGCCAGCAGCCTGCGACGACAGGGTAAGGCCTACAATGAGCAGTTCTTC | - | TRBJ2-1 | TRBV21-1 | few